A selection of T cell receptor beta chains follows, all from one sample in a study of monozygotic twins with inflammatory bowel disease. TCRdb re-called the 5' RACE reads and gives one entry per CDR3 protein, without DNA. This listing includes 150,000 or so distinct CDR3 sequences. Sequencing used blood. The receptors here all came from a human donor with ulcerative colitis or Crohn's disease, or a healthy co-twin of an affected twin (not recorded which). Both conserved end residues are part of each CDR3.

j_call v_call cdr3_aa
TRBJ2-1 TRBV10-3 CAISDGGNEQFF
TRBJ2-7 TRBV6-5 CASSYGLAGDTYEQYF
TRBJ1-2 TRBV7-2 CASSPIDSQGYTF
TRBJ2-2 TRBV20-1 CSARHTSGGWTGELFF
TRBJ2-3 TRBV3-1 CASSQDLPGGTDTQYF
TRBJ2-3 TRBV27 CASTTGGITDTQYF
TRBJ1-6 TRBV20-1 CSARDRGRLYNSPLHF
TRBJ1-1 TRBV5-6 CASSSLSPAPGTLNTEAFF
TRBJ1-4 TRBV3-1 CASSLGVRAWEEKLFF
TRBJ2-4 TRBV7-9 CASSVQGRNIQYF
TRBJ2-3 TRBV6-5 CASRTGTSLQYF
TRBJ1-2 TRBV12-3/TRBV12-4 CASRGYVGYTF
TRBJ1-6 TRBV7-9 CASSFDSSYNSPLHF
TRBJ1-5 TRBV18 CASSQQGAGQPQHF
TRBJ2-2 TRBV7-2 CASSLDRGNTGELFF
TRBJ2-1 TRBV5-1 CASSVSSQSKQFF
TRBJ2-7 TRBV4-1 CASSQDWSGSGYEQYF
TRBJ1-5 TRBV5-6 CASSTRRGPWGNQPQHF
TRBJ2-4 TRBV3-1 CASSQDLAAGSAVQYF
TRBJ2-6 TRBV5-1 CASRLTGRSGANVLTF
TRBJ2-1 TRBV5-1 CASSLTGGQGAVEQSF
TRBJ2-7 TRBV6-2/TRBV6-3 CASSPRLAPIGRDRSSYEQYF
TRBJ2-7 TRBV20-1 CSARKRDSSYEQYF
TRBJ1-1 TRBV20-1 CSAGRPGVEAFF
TRBJ1-1 TRBV6-5 CASSYSGAGVNTEAFF
TRBJ2-3 TRBV5-5 CANTLVLAGDTDTQYF
TRBJ2-6 TRBV4-2 CASSQPGGARSGANVLTF